Following are 10 T cell receptor beta chains from one sample sequenced in a study of cytomegalovirus exposure and HLA in healthy donors. Vbeta (60) and Jbeta (13) primers were used in the PCR. Using immunoSEQ multiplex PCR, the repertoire was profiled, and TCRdb retains in-frame clones only, with some absent. The listing records tens of thousands of clones. Sequencing was carried out using PBMCs. The receptors here all came from a man aged 25 to 40 in good health and CMV-seronegative.

The chain links TRBV6-4 to TRBJ1-2; weak D call: TRBD1 (5 bases). CDR1 and CDR2 from the germline V gene are MRHNA and SNTAGT. V was cut by 6 bases and J by 8 bases, with 19 bases left in between. The length of the CDR3 is 14 residues. In nucleotides, the CDR3 is TGTGCCAGCAGCCACAACGGGGGGTTAGGAGGCTACACCTTC. This encodes CASSHNGGLGGYTF.

V gene TRBV5-6 combines with J gene TRBJ2-2, with D possibly being TRBD1 (6 bases). This CDR3 is built from 13 residues. Germline V CDR1 and CDR2: SGHDT, YYEEEE. Between the trimmed V and J ends, which lost 4 bases and 5 bases, there was a span of 9 bases. The DNA of the CDR3 is TGTGCCAGCAGCGCCAGGGGAACCGGGGAGCTGTTTTTT. Protein: CASSARGTGELFF.

The chain combines TRBV4-2 with TRBJ2-5; perhaps TRBD2 as D (6 bases). This CDR3 comprises 15 residues. The V gene's germline CDR1 is LGHNA and CDR2 YNFKEQ. Trimming cost V 2 bases and J 5 bases, with 15 bases left between them. The DNA of the CDR3 is TGTGCCAGCAGCCAAAGCCCACTTGGGGGGGAGACCCAGTACTTC. Amino acid sequence: CASSQSPLGGETQYF.

The chain uses TRBV6-4 and TRBJ2-7, with TRBD1 identical over 11 bases. J lost 2 bases, V lost 5 bases, and 5 bases had no gene match. This CDR3 is built from 15 residues. CDR1 is MRHNA, CDR2 SNTAGT, per germline. The chain's CDR3 is CASSSGTGGAYEQYF. The CDR3 bases are TGTGCCAGCAGTTCCGGGACAGGGGGTGCCTACGAGCAGTACTTC.

V gene TRBV6-5 combines with J gene TRBJ2-7, with a possible D match to TRBD2 (6 bases). V dropped 6 bases and J dropped 1 base, with 16 bases sitting between them. The CDR3 is made up of 15 amino acids. Germline-derived CDR1 and CDR2 are MNHEY and SVGAGI. CDR3: CASSPSSGLSYEQYF. The CDR3 DNA reads TGTGCCAGCAGCCCATCGTCGGGACTTTCCTACGAGCAGTACTTC.

The rearrangement links TRBV4-3 to TRBJ2-1, with TRBD2 matching 7 bases. Germline trimming cut 0 bases from V and 4 bases from J; bases unmatched to any gene: 3. The CDR3 runs 15 residues. The germline V gene has CDR1 LGHNA and CDR2 YSLEER. CDR3 in DNA: TGCGCCAGCAGCCAAGATCTAGCGGTTTACAATGAGCAGTTCTTC. Protein sequence: CASSQDLAVYNEQFF.

The rearrangement uses TRBV2 and TRBJ1-2; D is perhaps TRBD1 (5 bases). The germline V gene has CDR1 SNHLY and CDR2 FYNNEI. V lost 6 bases and J lost 0, with 14 bases in between. The length of the CDR3 is 15 residues. The CDR3, as DNA: TGTGCCAGCAGCTTACAGACAGTTTCTAACTATGGCTACACCTTC. Protein product: CASSLQTVSNYGYTF.

The rearrangement joins TRBV5-6 to TRBJ2-7, with no clear D. The length of the CDR3 is 13 residues. Trimming left V 0 bases short and J 6 bases short, with 10 bases between. Germline loops: CDR1 SGHDT, CDR2 YYEEEE. CDR3 loop: CASSLVSQAEQYF. CDR3 DNA sequence: TGTGCCAGCAGCTTGGTGTCGCAGGCCGAGCAGTACTTC.

The chain employs TRBV5-4 and TRBJ1-2, with D tentatively TRBD1 (6 bases). Germline lookup yields CDR1 SGHNT and CDR2 YYREEE (reference sequence). V dropped 0 bases and J dropped 4 bases, with 10 bases sitting between them. The CDR3 runs 14 residues. CDR3 sequence: CASSLGTATYGYTF. The CDR3 DNA sequence: TGTGCCAGCAGCTTGGGGACAGCGACCTATGGCTACACCTTC.

The V call is TRBV7-7, the J call TRBJ2-2; D gene ambiguous. V lost 6 bases and J 6 bases, leaving 11 bases between the germline ends. Germline CDR1 reads SSHAT; CDR2 reads FNYEAQ (reference sequence). The CDR3 has 13 amino acids. CDR3 bases: TGTGCCAGCAGTTTGACCCAGGCCGGGGAGCTGTTTTTT. As protein: CASSLTQAGELFF.